The present TCR beta chain was sequenced within a study of cytomegalovirus exposure and HLA in healthy donors. Findings and limits, study-wide: Immune exposure information available was restricted to CMV serostatus. Clonal expansion, a later analysis showed, was greater in HLA-associated TCR beta chains than in equally common others. For cytomegalovirus status, the classifier reportedly gave diagnoses with high specificity and sensitivity.

Primers included in the PCR were 60 Vbeta and 13 Jbeta primers. Generated by immunoSEQ multiplex PCR, the TCRdb table keeps only in-frame clones and is missing some. The profile shows under 200,000 clones, approximately 84% of them singletons. A word on this clone: Its specificity is unknown.

V was clipped by 0 bases and J by 7 bases, with 19 bases between them. This CDR3 comprises 16 residues. The germline V gene has CDR1 GTSNPN and CDR2 SVGIG (reference sequence). The clonotype was recovered from a man aged 25 to 45 in good health and CMV-seronegative. The specimen sequenced was PBMCs. The V call is TRBV30, the J call TRBJ2-1, with TRBD2 as a possible D gene (7 bases). CDR3 loop: CAWSVLKGGGPNEQFF. Here the CDR3 DNA reads TGTGCCTGGAGTGTACTTAAGGGGGGGGGCCCGAATGAGCAGTTCTTC.